This T cell receptor beta chain was retrieved from a study of T cell repertoires in cytomegalovirus infection. One entry per CDR3 protein results from TCRdb running MiXCR on the reads. The sample lists around 500,000 distinct CDR3 sequences, roughly 43% occurring once. Trimming removed 4 bases from V and 3 bases from J, with 21 bases in between. Germline lookup yields CDR1 SGHTA and CDR2 FQGNSA. This CDR3 comprises 17 residues. The sample holds a few counts of this clonotype. Its cognate antigen is unknown. The sample here was cultured PBMCs, taken from culture after CMV antigen stimulation. The chain has TRBV7-2 and TRBJ2-5, with D maybe TRBD1 (5 bases). This sequence was found in a human donor in good health (CMV status not recorded). Some clones in this sample may be carry-over from other donors' samples. The CDR3 nucleotides read TGTGCCAGCAGCTCAGATTCGGCCTTTAGGGGAAAAGAGACCCAGTACTTC. It translates to CASSSDSAFRGKETQYF. The full variable domain, rest sourced from reference TRBV7-2 and TRBJ2-5, is GAGVSQSPSNKVTEKGKDVELRCDPISGHTALYWYRQSLGQGLEFLIYFQGNSAPDKSGLPSDRFSAERTGGSVSTLTIQRTQQEDSAVYLCASSSDSAFRGKETQYFGPGTRLLVL.